The sequence of this TCR beta chain was determined in a study of low-dose radiotherapy and immunotherapy resistance in tumors. Study in general: A total of 6.5 Gy was given to Cohort 1 as 0.5 Gy per fraction every 2 weeks. Members of Cohort 2 were treated with 1 Gy per fraction every two weeks; their total was 13 Gy over 26 weeks. The drug cyclophosphamide was given into a vein at 200 mg/m2 every two weeks, one day before radiation and immunotherapy.

There are many counts of this clonotype. The CDR3 is 12 amino acids. CDR1 and CDR2 from the germline V gene are SGHTA and FQGNSA. Trimming took 4 bases from V and 10 from J; bases not matched to a gene: 6. The PCR that amplified TCRs ran for roughly 20 cycles, relying on a constant-region primer and a V-primer adapter. TCRdb analysed the reads with MiXCR anew, one entry per CDR3 protein. The sample lists about 50,000 distinct CDR3 sequences, around 11% occurring once. Time point: before trial treatment. Specimen: PBMCs, collected before treatment. The chain combines TRBV7-2 with TRBJ1-2, with TRBD1 matching 7 bases. This sequence was found in a female donor with ovarian cancer. In DNA form, the CDR3 reads TGTGCCAGCAGCTCACCGACAGGGTCCTACACCTTC. Residues: CASSSPTGSYTF.